This TCR beta chain is drawn from a study of radiation and T cells in renal cell carcinoma. Study-level background: Nephrectomy followed 15 Gy stereotactic body radiation by 4 weeks. Points from the study as a whole: Top tumor clonotypes rose in blood 2 weeks post-radiation, then contracted.

Noted time point: baseline pretreatment blood. Indicated treatment: 15 Gy SBRT to primary tumor, nephrectomy 4 weeks later. Trimming took 3 bases from V and 2 from J, leaving 12 bases between them. The CDR3 extends over 14 amino acids. CDR1 and CDR2 from the germline V gene are SGHNT and YYREEE (reference sequence). Notes on this clone: Its antigen is unknown.

Profiled with immunoSEQ multiplex PCR; TCRdb holds only in-frame clones, not every one. This table holds about 160,000 clones, approximately 90% found once. The rearrangement uses TRBV5-4 and TRBJ2-7; D remains unclear. This TCR came from a woman in her sixties or seventies with renal cell carcinoma. Here the sequenced sample was blood, taken from a patient whose treatment included radiotherapy and nephrectomy. CDR3 amino acids: CASSSSVIPYEQYF. The DNA for the CDR3 is TGTGCCAGCAGCTCATCGGTTATCCCCTACGAGCAGTACTTC.